These 9 T cell receptor beta chains came from one sample sequenced in a study of tumor and adjacent non-tumor tissue in lung cancer. RNA was extracted from bulk tissue without any cell sorting. A modified ARM-PCR protocol with three rounds of nested PCR amplified TCRbeta. TCRdb independently ran MiXCR on the multiplex PCR reads; one entry per CDR3 protein. This table has 200,000 or so distinct CDR3 sequences, about 71% appearing once. Sequences were obtained from lung tumor tissue. These receptors all come from a man in his 60s with non-small cell lung cancer.

The rearrangement links TRBV4-2 to TRBJ2-6; D unresolved. This CDR3 comprises 18 residues. The germline V and J ends were trimmed by 0 bases and 1 base, with 13 bases remaining between them. Germline CDR1 reads LGHNA; CDR2 reads YNFKEQ. The DNA of the CDR3 is TGTGCCAGCAGCCAAGAAGGGCAGAGTAGATCTGGGGCCAACGTCCTGACTTTC. Amino acid sequence: CASSQEGQSRSGANVLTF.

The rearrangement joins TRBV6-5 to TRBJ2-7, with a tentative D call TRBD2 (5 bases). CDR1 and CDR2 (germline): MNHEY, SVGAGI. The germline V and J ends were trimmed by 8 bases and 3 bases, with 20 bases remaining between them. This CDR3 contains 15 residues. The CDR3 DNA is TGTGCCAGCGGCAATGTGGGAGTCGCTCACTACGAGCAGTACTTC. It translates to CASGNVGVAHYEQYF.

At least ten counts were recorded for this clonotype. This chain connects TRBV20-1 to TRBJ2-7; D not certain. Looked up from germline, CDR1 is DFQATT and CDR2 is SNEGSKA (reference sequence). Trimming removed 1 base at V and 2 bases at J, with 9 bases between. The CDR3 contains 13 residues. The CDR3 reads CSARVHTAYEQYF. The CDR3 region has the DNA TGCAGTGCTAGAGTCCATACCGCCTACGAGCAGTACTTC.

This clonotype was found a few times. The gene calls are TRBV10-2 and TRBJ1-4; D is ambiguous. The V end lost 0 bases, the J end lost 0 bases, and 8 bases lay between the germline ends. The CDR3 is 16 residues long. Germline assignment: CDR1 WSHSY and CDR2 SAAADI. The chain's CDR3 is CASSESETATNEKLFF. The CDR3 region has the DNA TGCGCCAGCAGTGAGTCAGAAACCGCAACTAATGAAAAACTGTTTTTT.

Points on this clonotype: Lacking the conserved final phenylalanine or tryptophan, this CDR3 likely reflects a read error. The V call is TRBV20-1, the J call TRBJ2-4; no reliable D call. CDR1 and CDR2 from the germline V gene are DFQATT and SNEGSKA (reference sequence). The CDR3 is 19 amino acids. V lost 1 base, J lost 1 base, and 23 bases lay in between. CDR3 loop: CSARAVDRALEVAKNIQYV. DNA of the CDR3: TGCAGTGCTAGAGCCGTCGACCGGGCCCTTGAGGTGGCCAAAAACATTCAGTACGTC.

As for this clonotype: An end of the junction differs from the germline gene, which may be a read error. This chain joins TRBV20-1 and TRBJ1-5; 8 bases line up with TRBD1. This CDR3 region has 15 residues. Germline values: CDR1 DFQATT, CDR2 SNEGSKA (reference sequence). The CDR3 bases are TGCGGTGCTAGTGATCAACAGGGGGATGGGCAGCCCCAGCATTTT. Translating it yields CGASDQQGDGQPQHF.

The chain combines TRBV6-5 with TRBJ1-5; D gene ambiguous. The CDR3 loop spans 15 amino acids. Germline-derived CDR1 and CDR2 are MNHEY and SVGAGI. V was shortened by 5 bases and J by 6 bases, with 17 bases between the two germline ends. The CDR3 nucleotides read TGTGCCAGCAGTCAAAGTACATGGAGAGGTCAGCCCCAGCATTTT. Residues: CASSQSTWRGQPQHF.

This clonotype was observed a few times. This clone may be a read error of a much larger clone one base away. The chain has TRBV11-3 and TRBJ2-7, with 7 bases fitting TRBD1. Germline CDR1 is SGHNT and CDR2 is YENEEA. With 4 bases clipped from V and 5 bases from J, the junction kept 11 bases outside the gene matches. This CDR3 has 15 amino acids. The CDR3 region is CASSSKGARTHEQYF. The CDR3 bases are TGTGCCAGCAGCTCTAAGGGGGCGCGGACCCACGAGCAGTACTTC.

This clonotype has a handful of counts. V gene TRBV6-1 combines with J gene TRBJ1-1; D may be TRBD1 (5 bases). This CDR3 has 14 residues. From germline, CDR1 is MNHNS and CDR2 SASEGT. V dropped 2 bases and J dropped 6 bases, with 13 bases sitting between them. The CDR3 DNA follows: TGTGCCAGCAGTGAATACAACGGGGGGGCTGAAGCTTTCTTT. This encodes CASSEYNGGAEAFF.